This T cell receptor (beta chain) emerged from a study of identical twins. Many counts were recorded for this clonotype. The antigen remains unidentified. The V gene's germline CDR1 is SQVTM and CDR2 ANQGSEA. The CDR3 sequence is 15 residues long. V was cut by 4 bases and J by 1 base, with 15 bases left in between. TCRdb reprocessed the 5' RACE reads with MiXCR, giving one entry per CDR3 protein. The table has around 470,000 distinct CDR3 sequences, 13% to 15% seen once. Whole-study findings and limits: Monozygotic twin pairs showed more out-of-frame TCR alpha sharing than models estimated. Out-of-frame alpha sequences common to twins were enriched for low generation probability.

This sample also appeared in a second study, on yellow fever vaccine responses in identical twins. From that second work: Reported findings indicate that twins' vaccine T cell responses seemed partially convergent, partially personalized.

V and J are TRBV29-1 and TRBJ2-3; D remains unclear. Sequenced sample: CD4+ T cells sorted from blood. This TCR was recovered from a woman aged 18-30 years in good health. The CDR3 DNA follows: TGCAGCGTTGGTAACGGTCGGCTGCGCACAGATACGCAGTATTTT. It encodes CSVGNGRLRTDTQYF.